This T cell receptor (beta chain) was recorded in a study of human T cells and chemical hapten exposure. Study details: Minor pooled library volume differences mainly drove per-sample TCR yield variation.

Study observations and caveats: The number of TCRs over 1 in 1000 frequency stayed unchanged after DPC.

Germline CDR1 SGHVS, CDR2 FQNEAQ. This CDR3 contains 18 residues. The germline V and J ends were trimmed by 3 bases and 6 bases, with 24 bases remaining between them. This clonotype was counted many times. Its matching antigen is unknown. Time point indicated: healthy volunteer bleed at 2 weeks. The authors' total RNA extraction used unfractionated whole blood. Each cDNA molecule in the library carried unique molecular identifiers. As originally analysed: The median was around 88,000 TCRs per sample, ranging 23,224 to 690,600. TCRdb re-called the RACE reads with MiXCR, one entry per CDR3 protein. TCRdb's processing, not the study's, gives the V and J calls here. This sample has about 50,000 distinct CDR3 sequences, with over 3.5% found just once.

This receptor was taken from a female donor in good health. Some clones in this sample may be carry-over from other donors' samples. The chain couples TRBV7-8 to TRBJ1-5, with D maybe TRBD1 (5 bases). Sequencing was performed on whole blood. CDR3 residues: CASSFAQGLGVIGQPQHF. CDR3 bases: TGTGCCAGCAGCTTTGCTCAAGGGTTGGGGGTTATCGGTCAGCCCCAGCATTTT.